Shown below are 8 T cell receptor beta chains from a single sample sequenced in a study of T cell responses to AZD1222 COVID-19 vaccine. The repertoire was sequenced with immunoSEQ multiplex PCR; TCRdb's copy has only in-frame clones and lacks some. The table lists about 150,000 clones, approximately 87% of them singletons. This sample comprised peripheral blood, obtained on day 0 of MenACWY control vaccination. Receptors originate from an adult in good health.

The chain combines TRBV11-2 with TRBJ1-6, with TRBD1 identical over 9 bases. J was trimmed by 6 bases and V by 2 bases; bases with no gene match: 11. This CDR3 has 18 amino acids. CDR1 is SGHAT, CDR2 FQNNGV, per germline. The DNA for the CDR3 is TGTGCCAGCAGCTTACCTCGGACAGGGGCGAGGGGTAATTCACCCCTCCACTTT. Translating it yields CASSLPRTGARGNSPLHF. Complete variable domain (other parts from reference TRBV11-2 and TRBJ1-6): EAGVAQSPRYKIIEKRQSVAFWCNPISGHATLYWYQQILGQGPKLLIQFQNNGVVDDSQLPKDRFSAERLKGVDSTLKIQPAKLEDSAVYLCASSLPRTGARGNSPLHFGNGTRLTVT.

The chain has TRBV15 and TRBJ1-5, with a weak D call TRBD1 (5 bases). V lost 0 bases and J 0 bases, leaving 9 bases between the germline ends. This CDR3 comprises 16 residues. Germline V gene data show CDR1 as LNHNV and CDR2 as YYDKDF (reference sequence). The CDR3 spells CATSREQAYSNQPQHF. CDR3 sequence (DNA): TGTGCCACCAGCAGAGAACAGGCCTATAGCAATCAGCCCCAGCATTTT.

The rearrangement links TRBV6-5 to TRBJ2-7; a weak D match, TRBD1 (5 bases). Deletions cut 0 bases from V and 2 bases from J, with 11 bases between. This CDR3 has 15 amino acids. From germline, CDR1 is MNHEY and CDR2 SVGAGI. The CDR3 DNA reads TGTGCCAGCAGTTACTCTAAACAGGACCCCTACGAGCAGTACGTC. Translation gives CASSYSKQDPYEQYV.

With respect to this clone: The same CDR3 can be traced to other DNA sequences in this sample. This chain links TRBV7-9 with TRBJ1-2; no clear D. Germline CDR1 SEHNR, CDR2 FQNEAQ (reference sequence). The CDR3 has 12 residues. Deletions cut 6 bases from V and 4 bases from J, with 9 bases between. The CDR3 sequence: CASSPEGYGYTF. CDR3 DNA: TGTGCCAGCAGTCCGGAGGGCTATGGCTACACCTTC.

This clone has more than one count but fewer than ten. The chain carries TRBV2 and TRBJ1-5; no clear D. V shed 4 bases and J shed 2 bases, with 12 bases lying between them. Germline V gene sequence: CDR1 SNHLY, CDR2 FYNNEI. The CDR3 runs 15 residues. CDR3 residues: CASSATGVGNQPQHF. CDR3 nucleotide sequence: TGTGCCAGCAGTGCTACCGGGGTGGGCAATCAGCCCCAGCATTTT.

The rearrangement joins TRBV7-2 to TRBJ1-1; 7 bases agree with TRBD1. With V trimmed by 4 bases and J by 4 bases, 3 bases remained unmatched. Per germline, CDR1 SGHTA and CDR2 FQGNSA. The CDR3 contains 13 residues. The CDR3 loop reads CASSYYRGTEAFF. The CDR3 bases are TGTGCCAGCAGCTATTACAGGGGCACTGAAGCTTTCTTT.

This chain joins TRBV7-6 and TRBJ2-3; D remains unclear. This CDR3 region has 15 residues. CDR1 is SGHVS, CDR2 FNYEAQ, per germline. V dropped 2 bases and J dropped 6 bases, with 15 bases sitting between them. The CDR3 DNA follows: TGTGCCAGCAGCTTACAGCTAGTTCCGAGGGATACGCAGTATTTT. Translation gives CASSLQLVPRDTQYF.

J is TRBJ2-1 and V is TRBV4-3; 8 bases agree with TRBD1. The germline CDR1 and CDR2 sequences are LGHNA and YSLEER. Unmatched junction bases numbered 5, after V lost 3 bases and J lost 4 bases. The CDR3 is made up of 15 amino acids. The CDR3 sequence: CASSQVTGDYNEQFF. As DNA, the CDR3 is TGCGCCAGCAGCCAGGTGACAGGGGATTACAATGAGCAGTTCTTC.